Given below is one TCR beta chain in context. Germline V gene lookup returns CDR1 SNHLY and CDR2 FYNNEI. The CDR3 has 14 amino acids. The V gene end was trimmed by 7 bases and the J gene end by 3 bases; junction bases not matched to a gene: 8. As originally analysed: Amplifying reference gene primers gave estimates of nucleated cell counts. Produced via immunoSEQ multiplex PCR; TCRdb's table is partial and in-frame only. The V and J calls and clone size were taken over from that table, and D and trimming were inferred from the DNA. The sample includes some 50,000 clones, approximately 90% seen only once; the top ten take 3% to 4.5%. The data derive from a study of blood T cell repertoires in COVID-19. In the study overall: Samples taken during acute and convalescent COVID-19 were collected in the United States, Italy and Spain. From T cells, B-cell-depleted T cells, or PBMCs came the material, which was cDNA or gDNA.

The chain employs TRBV2 and TRBJ2-7; 8 nucleotides align to TRBD1. This sequence originates from a man aged 50 to 59 with acute or convalescent COVID-19. The sequenced sample consisted of peripheral blood. The CDR3 DNA follows: TGTGCCAGCAATGACAGGGGAGTTGACTACGAGCAGTACTTC. It encodes CASNDRGVDYEQYF.